These 19 T cell receptor beta chains share one sample of origin, sequenced in a study of blood T cells in healthy people across ages. The second PCR ran about 6 to 12 cycles with a sample-barcoded 5' primer and J-beta primers. TCRdb called the 5' RACE reads again in MiXCR, with one record for every CDR3 protein. The profile covers approximately 2,000,000 distinct CDR3 sequences, with more than 35% appearing a single time and about 21% taken by the ten largest. The source material was blood. These receptors came from a human donor in good health.

This clonotype was recorded a few times. The V gene is TRBV20-1, the J gene TRBJ1-4, with D possibly matching TRBD1 (5 bases). Trimming left V 0 bases short and J 8 bases short, with 13 bases between. Germline CDR1 DFQATT, CDR2 SNEGSKA (reference sequence). The CDR3 totals 14 residues. The CDR3 nucleotides read TGCAGTGCTAGAGATCCCCGGGGGGGGGAAAAACTGTTTTTT. It codes for CSARDPRGGEKLFF.

V and J are TRBV20-1 and TRBJ2-5, with 13 bases matching TRBD2. The V gene's germline CDR1 is DFQATT and CDR2 SNEGSKA (reference sequence). The junction had 14 bases not matched to a gene; V was cut back by 1 base and J by 3 bases. This CDR3 has 19 amino acids. This CDR3 reads CSARVNPGLAGRREETQYF. CDR3 DNA: TGCAGTGCTAGAGTGAACCCGGGACTAGCGGGGAGGAGGGAAGAGACCCAGTACTTC.

This chain uses TRBV9 with TRBJ2-1; TRBD2 matches 13 bases. The J call is in doubt because the DNA end fits TRBJ2-7 better. The CDR3 contains 15 residues. Germline values: CDR1 SGDLS, CDR2 YYNGEE. CDR3 sequence (DNA): TGTGCCAGCAGCCCAACTAGCGGGGGGGGCTACGAGCAGTACTTC. Translating it yields CASSPTSGGGYEQYF.

This clonotype was observed a handful of times. The chain carries TRBV15 and TRBJ2-1, with D maybe TRBD1 (5 bases). Germline V lookup: CDR1 LNHNV, CDR2 YYDKDF (reference sequence). V lost 5 bases, J lost 2 bases, and 10 bases lay in between. The length of the CDR3 is 14 residues. The chain's CDR3 is CATSQGFPYNEQFF. CDR3 in DNA: TGTGCCACCAGCCAGGGTTTCCCCTACAATGAGCAGTTCTTC. Supplemented by reference TRBV15 and TRBJ2-1, the full variable domain reads DAMVIQNPRYQVTQFGKPVTLSCSQTLNHNVMYWYQQKSSQAPKLLFHYYDKDFNNEADTPDNFQSRRPNTSFCFLDIRSPGLGDTAMYLCATSQGFPYNEQFFGPGTRLTVL.

This clonotype was picked up a small number of times. The chain is built from TRBV29-1 and TRBJ2-7; D is ambiguous. The germline CDR1 and CDR2 sequences are SQVTM and ANQGSEA. Between the trimmed V and J ends, which lost 8 bases and 0 bases, there was a span of 14 bases. This CDR3 has 13 amino acids. CDR3 loop: CSSIPLLSYEQYF. The CDR3 nucleotides read TGCAGCTCCATTCCGCTCCTCTCCTACGAGCAGTACTTC.

This chain connects TRBV29-1 to TRBJ1-1; D not certain. V lost 2 bases and J lost 4, with 14 bases in between. From germline, CDR1 is SQVTM and CDR2 ANQGSEA. The CDR3 is made up of 14 amino acids. For the CDR3, the DNA is TGCAGCGTTGAACGCCCGTTGTCGGGCACTGAAGCTTTCTTT. Translation: CSVERPLSGTEAFF.

This clonotype was recorded a few times. The chain is built from TRBV6-4 and TRBJ2-5, with D possibly being TRBD1 (5 bases). The CDR3 sequence is 14 residues long. CDR1 and CDR2 from the germline V gene are MRHNA and SNTAGT. Trimming removed 6 bases from V and 0 bases from J, with 11 bases in between. The DNA of the CDR3 is TGTGCCAGCAGACAGGACATGTACCAAGAGACCCAGTACTTC. It yields the protein CASRQDMYQETQYF.

About this clonotype: The junction departs from the called germline gene at one end, perhaps through a read error. In DNA, the CDR3 is TGTGCCAGCGGTTCCCCCCCAGACACGCAGTATTTT. It specifies CASGSPPDTQYF. The chain couples TRBV7-3 to TRBJ2-3; D not certain. Germline lookup yields CDR1 SGHTA and CDR2 FQGTGA. The CDR3 is 12 residues long.

The CDR3 DNA follows: TGTGCCAGCAGCCACCTCGAACGCAACTATGGCTACACCTTC. Its translation is CASSHLERNYGYTF. The rearrangement uses TRBV7-2 and TRBJ1-2; D unclear. Trimming cost V 5 bases and J 2 bases, with 12 bases left between them. The length of the CDR3 is 14 residues. Germline loops: CDR1 SGHTA, CDR2 FQGNSA.

The rearrangement joins TRBV29-1 to TRBJ2-5; D is perhaps TRBD1 or TRBD2 (6 bases each). Germline V gene sequence: CDR1 SQVTM, CDR2 ANQGSEA. The CDR3 extends over 15 amino acids. V was trimmed by 4 bases and J by 0 bases, leaving 15 bases between them. CDR3 sequence: CSVAIRGPYQETQYF. DNA of the CDR3: TGCAGCGTTGCAATTCGGGGGCCTTACCAAGAGACCCAGTACTTC.

The chain carries TRBV7-3 and TRBJ2-3, with D perhaps assigned TRBD1 or TRBD2 (6 bases each). Trimming removed 1 base at V and 5 bases at J, with 13 bases between. Germline loops: CDR1 SGHTA, CDR2 FQGTGA. The CDR3 is 15 amino acids. The CDR3 protein is CASSLSTGAGDTQYF. CDR3 DNA sequence: TGTGCCAGCAGCTTAAGTACGGGGGCCGGAGATACGCAGTATTTT.

V gene TRBV20-1 combines with J gene TRBJ1-2; D gene ambiguous. The ends were cut back, 3 bases at V and 3 bases at J, with 11 bases in the middle. Germline V CDR1 and CDR2: DFQATT, SNEGSKA (reference sequence). CDR3 length: 13 residues. CDR3 amino acids: CSASYSDDYGYTF. CDR3 bases: TGCAGTGCTAGTTACAGCGACGACTATGGCTACACCTTC.

This clonotype appeared a few times. The rearrangement links TRBV25-1 to TRBJ2-3; 9 bases map to TRBD2. CDR1 is MGHDK, CDR2 SYGVNS, per germline. The length of the CDR3 is 18 residues. J was trimmed by 6 bases and V by 6 bases; bases with no gene match: 19. The CDR3 bases are TGTGCCAGCAGCACCGGGACTAGCTCATCCCGGAGACTGGATACGCAGTATTTT. Amino acids: CASSTGTSSSRRLDTQYF.

The chain has TRBV10-3 and TRBJ1-6; D not resolved. V lost 4 bases to trimming and J lost 3 bases, with 7 bases between them. Germline V gene sequence: CDR1 ENHRY, CDR2 SYGVKD. This CDR3 comprises 14 residues. The CDR3 is CAISGKNYNSPLHF. CDR3 sequence (DNA): TGTGCCATCAGTGGCAAAAACTATAATTCACCCCTCCACTTT.

The gene calls are TRBV3-1 and TRBJ2-7; perhaps TRBD2 as D (5 bases). Germline V gene data show CDR1 as LGHDT and CDR2 as YNNKEL (reference sequence). V dropped 3 bases and J dropped 2 bases, with 8 bases sitting between them. The CDR3 sequence is 13 residues long. Here the CDR3 DNA reads TGTGCCAGCAGCCACGGGGAAACCTACGAGCAGTACTTC. Translating it yields CASSHGETYEQYF.

The sample holds a few counts of this clonotype. The chain links TRBV5-1 to TRBJ2-3; the D gene is possibly TRBD2 (5 bases). Trimming stripped 4 bases from V and 2 bases from J, with 14 bases between. CDR1 SGHRS and CDR2 YFSETQ come from the germline V gene. The CDR3 runs to 15 residues. The CDR3 DNA reads as TGCGCCAGCAGCCCTCCAGCGAGGGACACAGATACGCAGTATTTT. It encodes CASSPPARDTDTQYF.

This rearrangement joins TRBV7-2 to TRBJ1-6, with D maybe TRBD1 (6 bases). Trimming took 5 bases from V and 7 from J, leaving 15 bases between them. CDR3 size: 15 residues. Germline V gene sequence: CDR1 SGHTA, CDR2 FQGNSA. The CDR3 sequence: CASSLRGTPNSPLHF. Written as DNA, the CDR3 is TGTGCCAGCAGCCTAAGGGGGACCCCCAATTCACCCCTCCACTTT.

The chain carries TRBV11-2 and TRBJ1-6, with D perhaps TRBD1 (5 bases). The length of the CDR3 is 14 residues. The germline V gene has CDR1 SGHAT and CDR2 FQNNGV. Trimming left V 8 bases short and J 6 bases short, with 14 bases between. The CDR3 loop is CASHQGFRNSPLHF. CDR3 DNA: TGTGCCAGCCACCAGGGTTTCCGTAATTCACCCCTCCACTTT.

The chain is built from TRBV2 and TRBJ2-7; D is uncertain. Trimming pared 1 base from V and 7 bases from J, leaving 2 bases between. Germline CDR1 SNHLY, CDR2 FYNNEI. CDR3 size: 10 residues. The CDR3 spells CASSEGEQYF. CDR3 coding DNA: TGTGCCAGCAGTGAAGGGGAGCAGTACTTC. The full variable domain, rest sourced from reference TRBV2 and TRBJ2-7, is EPEVTQTPSHQVTQMGQEVILRCVPISNHLYFYWYRQILGQKVEFLVSFYNNEISEKSEIFDDQFSVERPDGSNFTLKIRSTKLEDSAMYFCASSEGEQYFGPGTRLTVT.